A selection of T cell receptor beta chains follows, all from one sample in a study of shared clonotypes between healthy human individuals. Some clones are missing from TCRdb's copy, which holds only in-frame ones; the method was immunoSEQ multiplex PCR. The sample includes 550,000 to 700,000 clones, about three quarters seen only once; the top ten take roughly 2%. Sequencing was performed on memory CD4+ T cells sorted from blood. All receptors come from a woman aged 25 to 45 in good health. CDR3s include the opening cysteine and the closing phenylalanine or tryptophan. D genes are given only for firm matches. Size tells how often a clone was seen (once, few, many) or the class of an expanded clone, and some rows leave it out.

size: .
V: TRBV11-2
D: TRBD2
J: TRBJ2-5
CDR3: CASSLFSGASGYQETQYF
DNA: TGTGCCAGCAGCTTATTTTCCGGTGCTAGCGGGTACCAAGAGACCCAGTACTTC

size: .
V: TRBV28
D: .
J: TRBJ1-2
CDR3: CASTSTRGGYTF
DNA: TGTGCCAGCACTAGCACCCGGGGGGGCTACACCTTC

size: once
V: TRBV11-3
D: .
J: TRBJ2-1
CDR3: CASSPQGSGWIDEQFF
DNA: TGTGCCAGCAGCCCCCAGGGGTCGGGGTGGATTGACGAGCAGTTCTTC

size: .
V: TRBV7-8
D: .
J: TRBJ1-5
CDR3: CASSLSVRGNLWHF
DNA: TGTGCCAGCAGCTTGTCGGTGCGGGGCAACTTATGGCATTTT

size: few
V: TRBV5-1
D: .
J: TRBJ1-5
CDR3: CASSLGEINQPQHF
DNA: TGCGCCAGCAGCTTGGGGGAAATCAATCAGCCCCAGCATTTT

size: .
V: TRBV28
D: .
J: TRBJ1-2
CDR3: CASSFLEGLTGENYGYTF
DNA: TGTGCCAGCAGTTTTCTCGAGGGACTGACAGGTGAAAACTATGGCTACACCTTC

size: many
V: TRBV14
D: .
J: TRBJ1-1
CDR3: CASSVLMNTEAFF
DNA: TGTGCCAGCAGCGTTCTTATGAACACTGAAGCTTTCTTT

size: .
V: TRBV10-3
D: .
J: TRBJ1-1
CDR3: CASRGGNTEAFF
DNA: TGTGCCAGCCGAGGAGGGAACACTGAAGCTTTCTTT

size: .
V: TRBV10-3
D: TRBD2
J: TRBJ2-5
CDR3: CAISQWEGSETQYF
DNA: TGTGCCATCAGTCAGTGGGAGGGAAGCGAGACCCAGTACTTC

size: .
V: TRBV10-3
D: .
J: TRBJ1-5
CDR3: CAISESFMGGNQPQHF
DNA: TGTGCCATCAGTGAGTCTTTCATGGGGGGCAATCAGCCCCAGCATTTT

size: few
V: TRBV18
D: .
J: TRBJ1-2
CDR3: CASSDVEQNGYTF
DNA: TGTGCCAGCTCGGATGTGGAACAGAATGGCTACACCTTC

size: .
V: TRBV5-1
D: TRBD1
J: TRBJ2-5
CDR3: CASSGTAQETQYF
DNA: TGCGCCAGCAGCGGGACAGCTCAAGAGACCCAGTACTTC

size: .
V: TRBV29-1
D: TRBD1
J: TRBJ1-2
CDR3: CSVIYGTGNYGYTF
DNA: TGCAGCGTCATATACGGGACAGGGAACTATGGCTACACCTTC

size: .
V: TRBV7-2
D: .
J: TRBJ1-3
CDR3: CASSLKVSSGNTIYF
DNA: TGTGCCAGCAGCTTGAAAGTGAGCTCTGGAAACACCATATATTTT

size: .
V: TRBV28
D: .
J: TRBJ1-1
CDR3: CASNSPGTNTEAFF
DNA: TGTGCCAGCAACTCTCCCGGCACTAACACTGAAGCTTTCTTT

size: once
V: TRBV28
D: .
J: TRBJ1-1
CDR3: CASSLGFDTEAFF
DNA: TGTGCCAGCAGTTTAGGGTTTGACACTGAAGCTTTCTTT

size: .
V: TRBV7-9
D: .
J: TRBJ1-4
CDR3: CASSLRGAGEKLFF
DNA: TGTGCCAGCAGCTTAAGGGGGGCTGGAGAAAAACTGTTTTTT

size: .
V: TRBV28
D: TRBD1
J: TRBJ1-2
CDR3: CASKGANYGYTF
DNA: TGTGCCAGCAAGGGGGCGAACTATGGCTACACCTTC

size: .
V: TRBV11-3
D: .
J: TRBJ2-6
CDR3: CASSPGGGTSGANVLTF
DNA: TGTGCCAGCAGCCCCGGAGGGGGGACCTCTGGGGCCAACGTCCTGACTTTC

size: .
V: TRBV14
D: .
J: TRBJ1-1
CDR3: CASSGQLDTEAFF
DNA: TGTGCCAGCAGCGGACAGCTCGACACTGAAGCTTTCTTT

size: .
V: TRBV11-3
D: TRBD2
J: TRBJ2-1
CDR3: CASSLAGGPPNEQFF
DNA: TGTGCCAGCAGCTTGGCGGGAGGGCCCCCCAATGAGCAGTTCTTC

size: .
V: TRBV12-5
D: TRBD1
J: TRBJ1-1
CDR3: CASGLVIGQGGTEAFF
DNA: TGTGCTAGTGGTTTGGTAATAGGACAGGGTGGGACTGAAGCTTTCTTT

size: few
V: TRBV5-1
D: .
J: TRBJ2-3
CDR3: CASSLGTVGDTQYF
DNA: TGCGCCAGCAGCTTGGGGACGGTCGGAGATACGCAGTATTTT

size: .
V: TRBV5-6
D: .
J: TRBJ2-7
CDR3: CASSLAHRPPKESNEQYF
DNA: TGTGCCAGCAGCTTGGCCCATAGGCCTCCCAAGGAATCCAACGAGCAGTACTTC

size: once
V: TRBV28
D: TRBD2
J: TRBJ2-2
CDR3: CASSFWGRDNTGELFF
DNA: TGTGCCAGCAGTTTCTGGGGGAGGGACAACACCGGGGAGCTGTTTTTT

size: many
V: TRBV6-5
D: .
J: TRBJ1-2
CDR3: CASSYGGRANYGYTF
DNA: TGTGCCAGCAGTTACGGGGGGCGAGCTAACTATGGCTACACCTTC

size: .
V: TRBV5-1
D: .
J: TRBJ2-2
CDR3: CASSSGTNTGELFF
DNA: TGCGCCAGCAGCTCCGGGACGAACACCGGGGAGCTGTTTTTT

size: .
V: TRBV5-5
D: .
J: TRBJ1-5
CDR3: CASSPTRQINQPQHF
DNA: TGTGCCAGCAGCCCGACTCGACAGATCAATCAGCCCCAGCATTTT

size: few
V: TRBV2
D: .
J: TRBJ2-1
CDR3: CASSTGLYNEQFF
DNA: TGTGCCAGCAGTACCGGCCTCTACAATGAGCAGTTCTTC

size: .
V: TRBV19
D: .
J: TRBJ1-5
CDR3: CASSKTEDQPQHF
DNA: TGTGCCAGTAGTAAAACGGAGGATCAGCCCCAGCATTTT

size: .
V: TRBV28
D: TRBD1
J: TRBJ2-5
CDR3: CASSPRQGRNPWGKETQYF
DNA: TGTGCCAGCAGTCCAAGACAGGGGCGAAACCCCTGGGGTAAAGAGACCCAGTACTTC

size: few
V: TRBV5-8
D: TRBD1
J: TRBJ2-1
CDR3: CASSHRDRGYNEQFF
DNA: TGTGCCAGCAGCCACCGGGACAGGGGCTACAATGAGCAGTTCTTC

size: .
V: TRBV18
D: .
J: TRBJ1-1
CDR3: CASSQGRKNTEAFF
DNA: TGTGCCAGCTCACAAGGACGGAAGAACACTGAAGCTTTCTTT

size: .
V: TRBV28
D: .
J: TRBJ2-7
CDR3: CASSGPVGEQYF
DNA: TGTGCCAGCTCAGGTCCCGTCGGGGAGCAGTACTTC

size: .
V: TRBV27
D: .
J: TRBJ2-1
CDR3: CASSLISRNYNEQFF
DNA: TGTGCCAGCAGTTTAATCAGCCGTAACTACAATGAGCAGTTCTTC

size: .
V: TRBV7-9
D: TRBD1
J: TRBJ2-7
CDR3: CASSLNPGTVTYEQYF
DNA: TGTGCCAGCAGCTTAAATCCCGGGACAGTTACCTACGAGCAGTACTTC

size: .
V: TRBV11-2
D: TRBD1
J: TRBJ2-7
CDR3: CASSSTLGQGAAEQYF
DNA: TGTGCCAGCAGCTCCACCTTGGGACAGGGGGCGGCCGAGCAGTACTTC

size: .
V: TRBV10-1
D: .
J: TRBJ2-1
CDR3: CASNKPTANEQFF
DNA: TGCGCCAGCAATAAGCCTACGGCCAATGAGCAGTTCTTC

size: .
V: TRBV30
D: .
J: TRBJ2-1
CDR3: CACSVGSVVNEQFF
DNA: TGTGCCTGTTCAGTCGGGAGTGTGGTGAATGAGCAGTTCTTC

size: once
V: TRBV15
D: .
J: TRBJ2-1
CDR3: CATSDRGSYNEQFF
DNA: TGTGCCACCAGCGACCGGGGCTCCTACAATGAGCAGTTCTTC

size: .
V: TRBV21-1
D: .
J: TRBJ2-3
CDR3: CASSKGPPTDTQYF
DNA: TGTGCCAGCAGCAAAGGACCACCCACAGATACGCAGTATTTT

size: .
V: TRBV4-1
D: TRBD1
J: TRBJ1-2
CDR3: CASSQGVGTGKVGRGGYTF
DNA: TGCGCCAGCAGCCAAGGGGTCGGGACAGGGAAAGTGGGACGAGGGGGCTACACCTTC

size: .
V: TRBV6-1
D: TRBD2
J: TRBJ2-1
CDR3: CASSFRGRNNEQFF
DNA: TGTGCCAGCAGTTTCCGCGGGAGGAACAATGAGCAGTTCTTC

size: .
V: TRBV19
D: .
J: TRBJ1-2
CDR3: CASSIPDSNYGYTF
DNA: TGTGCCAGTAGTATCCCGGACAGTAACTATGGCTACACCTTC

size: once
V: TRBV6-5
D: .
J: TRBJ1-2
CDR3: CASSYTDNYGYTF
DNA: TGTGCCAGCAGTTACACAGATAACTATGGCTACACCTTC

size: .
V: TRBV27
D: .
J: TRBJ2-1
CDR3: CASSLRDRSGNEQFF
DNA: TGTGCCAGCAGCCTCCGGGATAGGTCCGGCAATGAGCAGTTCTTC

size: many
V: TRBV9
D: TRBD1
J: TRBJ2-2
CDR3: CASSVAGDSTGELFF
DNA: TGTGCCAGCAGCGTAGCTGGGGACAGCACCGGGGAGCTGTTTTTT

size: .
V: TRBV19
D: TRBD2
J: TRBJ2-1
CDR3: CASSIVWTAPGLAGVAPNEQFF
DNA: TGTGCCAGTAGTATAGTTTGGACAGCTCCGGGACTAGCGGGAGTGGCCCCCAATGAGCAGTTCTTC

size: once
V: TRBV7-9
D: TRBD2
J: TRBJ2-7
CDR3: CASSLSYTSGTPYEQYF
DNA: TGTGCCAGCAGCTTAAGTTATACTAGCGGGACCCCCTACGAGCAGTACTTC

size: .
V: TRBV19
D: .
J: TRBJ2-4
CDR3: CASSIGGVAKNIQYF
DNA: TGTGCCAGTAGTATAGGCGGGGTAGCCAAAAACATTCAGTACTTC

size: few
V: TRBV27
D: TRBD1
J: TRBJ2-1
CDR3: CATGQGAIHEQFF
DNA: TGTGCCACCGGACAGGGGGCTATACATGAGCAGTTCTTC

size: .
V: TRBV11-2
D: .
J: TRBJ1-1
CDR3: CASSSDSAGNTEAFF
DNA: TGTGCCAGCAGCTCCGACTCGGCAGGGAACACTGAAGCTTTCTTT

size: .
V: TRBV6-1
D: TRBD2
J: TRBJ2-7
CDR3: CASSDQSGASYEQYF
DNA: TGTGCCAGCAGTGATCAAAGCGGGGCTAGCTACGAGCAGTACTTC

size: .
V: TRBV15
D: .
J: TRBJ2-7
CDR3: CATSKAGPYEQYF
DNA: TGTGCCACCAGCAAGGCGGGACCCTACGAGCAGTACTTC